These T cell receptor beta chains were read from a single sample in a study of human T cells and chemical hapten exposure. TCRdb re-called the RACE reads through MiXCR, storing one row per CDR3 protein. The table records tens of thousands of distinct CDR3 sequences, 10% of them present only once. Sample: whole blood, taken in connection with sensitization to the hapten diphenylcyclopropenone (DPC). These receptors originate from a middle-aged man with alopecia areata. Some clones in this sample may be carry-over from other donors' samples. CDR3s include the opening cysteine and the closing phenylalanine or tryptophan. Fields, in order: clone size, J gene, CDR3 length, V gene, D gene, CDR3 DNA, CDR3 protein. A D gene is named only where the DNA matches it firmly. Size values are once, few and many counts, or a class for expanded clones, and some rows have none.

>many|TRBJ2-1|13|TRBV28|NA
TGTGCCAGCACTATTACGGGGGCCGGTGAGCAGTTCTTC
CASTITGAGEQFF
>few|TRBJ2-7|13|TRBV6-4|NA
TGTGCCAGCAGTGCGGGGAATGTTGGGGAGCAGTACTTC
CASSAGNVGEQYF
>many|TRBJ1-1|16|TRBV7-9|NA
TGTGCCAGCAGCTTAAATGAGCAGGGAGGCGGCACTGAAGCTTTCTTT
CASSLNEQGGGTEAFF
>once|TRBJ2-3|15|TRBV28|NA
TGTGCCAGCAGTTTCCGGGGGGCCCACACAGATACGCAGTATTTT
CASSFRGAHTDTQYF
>medium-sized|TRBJ2-7|12|TRBV30|NA
TGTGCCTGGAGTACCCCACTTGGGGAGCAGTACTTC
CAWSTPLGEQYF
>many|TRBJ1-2|16|TRBV10-2|TRBD1
TGCGCCAGCAGCCCTACCTGGACAGGGGAAGACTATGGCTACACCTTC
CASSPTWTGEDYGYTF
>many|TRBJ2-7|14|TRBV20-1|TRBD2
TGCAGTGCTTATTCCGGGACTAGTTCCTACGAGCAGTACTTC
CSAYSGTSSYEQYF
>many|TRBJ2-2|13|TRBV29-1|NA
TGCAGCGTTTACAGGGAACTCGCCGGGGAGCTGTTTTTT
CSVYRELAGELFF
>many|TRBJ1-6|14|TRBV14|NA
TGTGCCAGCTCGAGGAGGTCAGGAGGGTCACCCCTCCACTTT
CASSRRSGGSPLHF
>many|TRBJ2-7|15|TRBV15|NA
TGTGCCACCAGCAGAGTCACGTCCGCCTCCTACGAGCAGTACTTC
CATSRVTSASYEQYF
>many|TRBJ2-7|15|TRBV20-1|TRBD2
TGCAGTGCTAGAGATCCCACTAGCGGAGCCTACGAGCAGTACTTC
CSARDPTSGAYEQYF
>few|TRBJ2-1|14|TRBV29-1|NA
TGCAGCGTTGAACAGGGGTTTTACTACAATGAGCAGTTCTTC
CSVEQGFYYNEQFF
>few|TRBJ2-2|14|TRBV29-1|TRBD2
TGCAGCGTATGCGGCACTAGCGAAGCCGGGGAGCTGTTTTTT
CSVCGTSEAGELFF
>NA|TRBJ1-6|15|TRBV18|NA
TGTGCCAGCTCACCCACGACAGTTAATAATTCACCCCTCCACTTT
CASSPTTVNNSPLHF
>many|TRBJ1-4|13|TRBV3-1|NA
TGTGCCAGTGAAGGACAGCTAGACGAAAAACTGTTTTTT
CASEGQLDEKLFF
>many|TRBJ2-3|14|TRBV29-1|NA
TGCAGCGCTGCCCGGGGTCCCGGCACAGATACGCAGTATTTT
CSAARGPGTDTQYF
>many|TRBJ2-7|15|TRBV3-1|NA
TGTGCCAGCAGCCAAGCGGGTCAGGGTCGCTACGAGCAGTACTTC
CASSQAGQGRYEQYF
>few|TRBJ2-6|16|TRBV28|NA
TGTGCCAGCAGTAGGGGTTGGGTCTCTGGGGCCAACGTCCTGACTTTC
CASSRGWVSGANVLTF
>many|TRBJ2-1|16|TRBV20-1|TRBD2
TGCAGTGCTAGAGATCGGCGGGAGGGTAGGTACAATGAGCAGTTCTTC
CSARDRREGRYNEQFF
>NA|TRBJ2-1|14|TRBV6-2/TRBV6-3|TRBD2
TGTGCCAGCAGTACCGGGACTAGCGCACTAGAGCAGTTCTTC
CASSTGTSALEQFF
>many|TRBJ2-1|14|TRBV10-2|NA
TGCGCCAGCAGAGACAGGACCACCTACAATGAGCAGTTCTTC
CASRDRTTYNEQFF
>many|TRBJ2-7|11|TRBV10-3|NA
TGTGCCATCAGTGTCTCCTACGAGCAGTACTTC
CAISVSYEQYF
>NA|TRBJ1-3|13|TRBV6-1|NA
TGTGCCAGCAAGGCAGAAGAAGGAAACACCATATATTTT
CASKAEEGNTIYF
>NA|TRBJ2-1|16|TRBV6-5|NA
TGTGCCAGCAGTTACTCTTCAGGGGGGTCCTACAATGAGCAGTTCTTC
CASSYSSGGSYNEQFF
>NA|TRBJ2-1|11|TRBV7-9|NA
TGTGCCAGCAGCCCCCAGCATGAGCAGTTCTTC
CASSPQHEQFF
>many|TRBJ2-7|13|TRBV7-6|NA
TGTGCCAGCAGCTTAGTGCGTACCTACGAGCAGTACTTC
CASSLVRTYEQYF
>many|TRBJ1-5|14|TRBV20-1|TRBD1
TGCAGTGCCCAGGGGGCGGCACGCAATCAGCCCCAGCATTTT
CSAQGAARNQPQHF
>NA|TRBJ1-1|11|TRBV29-1|NA
TGCAGCGTTGGAACGGAGAGCGAAGCTTTCTTT
CSVGTESEAFF
>few|TRBJ2-2|14|TRBV28|TRBD1
TGTGCCAGCAATGGACAGGGGAACACCGGGGAGCTGTTTTTT
CASNGQGNTGELFF
>many|TRBJ1-4|14|TRBV3-1|NA
TGTGCCAGCAGTTTAACAGGAGTCAATGAAAAACTGTTTTTT
CASSLTGVNEKLFF
>NA|TRBJ2-5|15|TRBV12-3/TRBV12-4|NA
TGTGCCAGCAGTTTGAAGGGGTTGAGTCAAGAGACCCAGTACTTC
CASSLKGLSQETQYF
>few|TRBJ2-3|15|TRBV29-1|NA
TGCAGCGTGTCTCGCGACCTCAGGGGTGCAGATACGCAGTATTTT
CSVSRDLRGADTQYF
>NA|TRBJ2-1|12|TRBV18|NA
TGTGCCAGCTCCCCCTCGGAAAGTGAGCAGTTCTTC
CASSPSESEQFF
>many|TRBJ2-7|15|TRBV19|NA
TGTGCCAGTAGTATTACCCAGATTACCTCTGGAGAGCAGTACTTC
CASSITQITSGEQYF
>many|TRBJ2-3|14|TRBV10-1|TRBD2
TGCGCCAGCAGTGATGGGGGGGTATTAGATACGCAGTATTTT
CASSDGGVLDTQYF
>few|TRBJ2-2|14|TRBV5-1|TRBD1
TGCGCCAGCAGCACGGGACAGGTCACCGGGGAGCTGTTTTTT
CASSTGQVTGELFF
>many|TRBJ2-3|12|TRBV7-2|NA
TGTGCCAGCAGCGTCCCTAGGGGTGCGCAGTATTTT
CASSVPRGAQYF
>NA|TRBJ1-5|12|TRBV28|NA
TGTGCCAGCAGTTCACTGGGGAAGCCCCAGCATTTT
CASSSLGKPQHF
>many|TRBJ2-3|13|TRBV5-1|NA
TGCGCCAGCAGCTTTGGGTCCACAGATACGCAGTATTTT
CASSFGSTDTQYF